The sequence of this TCR beta chain was determined in a study of blood T cell repertoires in COVID-19. Only in-frame clones appear in the TCRdb table, and some are missing; sequencing was by immunoSEQ multiplex PCR. The repertoire includes 110,000 to 150,000 clones, roughly 80% of them detected once, and around 5% sits in the top ten. The CDR3 is 14 amino acids. Trimming shortened V by 4 bases and J by 5 bases, and 12 bases separated the two germline ends. Germline V gives CDR1 MGHRA, CDR2 YSYEKL. The specimen was peripheral blood. This TCR was sampled from a woman between 65 and 79 years old with COVID-19, enrolled during active disease. The V call is TRBV4-1, the J call TRBJ2-1, with D possibly being TRBD2 (5 bases). CDR3 DNA: TGCGCCAGCAGCCTCCTGGACTGGGACAATGAGCAGTTCTTC. Residues: CASSLLDWDNEQFF.